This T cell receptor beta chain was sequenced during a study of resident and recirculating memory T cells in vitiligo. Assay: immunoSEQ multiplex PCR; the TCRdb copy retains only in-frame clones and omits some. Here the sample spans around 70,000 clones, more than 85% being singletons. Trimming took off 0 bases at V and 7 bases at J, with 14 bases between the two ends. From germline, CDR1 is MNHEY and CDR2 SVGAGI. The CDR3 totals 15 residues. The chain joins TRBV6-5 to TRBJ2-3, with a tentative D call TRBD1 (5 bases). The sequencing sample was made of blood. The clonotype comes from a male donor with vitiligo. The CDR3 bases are TGTGCCAGCAGTTACTCTACTGACAGAACCAATACGCAGTATTTT. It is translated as CASSYSTDRTNTQYF.